This record looks at one T cell receptor (beta chain) sequence and its context. TCRdb's table, derived via immunoSEQ multiplex PCR, lists solely in-frame clones and lacks some. Altogether some 290,000 clones are present, almost 90% being singletons, with the ten largest covering 0.8% to 1.3%. This CDR3 contains 12 residues. Germline loops: CDR1 MNHEY, CDR2 SMNVEV (reference sequence). V lost 6 bases to trimming and J lost 7 bases; unmatched junction nucleotides: 3. The data derive from a study of blood T cell repertoires in COVID-19. Across the whole study: The United States, Italy and Spain supplied acute and convalescent COVID-19 samples.

This TCR was sampled from a woman aged 40 to 55 with COVID-19, enrolled during active disease. Sequencing was carried out using peripheral blood. The V call is TRBV27, the J call TRBJ1-1; 9 bases fit TRBD1. CDR3 sequence: CASRRQGDEAFF. CDR3 DNA sequence: TGTGCCAGCAGGCGACAGGGGGATGAAGCTTTCTTT.